The TCR beta chain under discussion was sequenced for a study of T cell repertoires in cytomegalovirus infection (dated by TCRdb to the late 2010s). For the study in its entirety: Alongside well-studied HLA-B-restricted epitopes, the peptide stimulations were aimed at recently identified HLA-C-restricted CMV epitopes, whose presentation resists viral immunomodulation. Donor HLA type was relevant to the analysis, as public TCR beta signatures indicated carriage of CMV infection together with the matching HLA type.

The full study reports these points: Cumulative frequency of public TCR beta family members discriminated carriers of CMV infection plus the relevant HLA type in this cohort and an independent approximately 350-donor cohort. In the ex vivo response, HLA-C-restricted CMV-specific TCR beta clonotypes were dominant, and in two of eight donors the single most frequent clonotype came from this HLA-C-restricted group.

Taken from cysteine to phenylalanine, the CDR3 has 13 residues. This entry keeps only the CDR3 DNA: 39 bases, framed from base 1. V is cut by 4 bases and J by 5 bases, and the space between the germline ends is 9 bases. Based on the germline V gene (reference sequence), the CDR1 and CDR2 sequences are SEHNR and FQNEAQ. Data came from an Illumina HiSeq 1500. Clones were called with MiXCR by TCRdb after fastp trimmed the public reads at Q25, and only in-frame beta chains were retained. A single entry per CDR3 protein holds the most common genes and DNA from its merged rows. The sample includes about 920,000 distinct CDR3 sequences, with roughly 30% observed a single time. The ten largest clones represent roughly 13% of the sample. This sample's treatment or condition label indicates: in vitro stimulation with specific CMV peptide epitopes to enrich CMV-specific T cells. This clonotype was counted only a few times. The target of this receptor is not known. No base quality information exists; no much larger clone differs at one position.

The receptor's source is a human donor in good health (CMV status not recorded). Some clones in this sample may be carry-over from other donors' samples. Specimen: cultured CD8+ T cells from PBMCs, collected from culture after CMV antigen stimulation. The sequence links TRBV7-9 to TRBJ2-1; too little of a D gene remains to name it. The bases are TGTGCCAGCAGCTCCCACCTGAACAATGAGCAGTTCTTC. This sequence encodes CASSSHLNNEQFF.